The rows below give T cell receptor beta chains drawn from one sample of a study of blood T cell repertoires in COVID-19. Generated by immunoSEQ multiplex PCR, the TCRdb table keeps only in-frame clones and is missing some. The top ten clones hold about 2.1% of a sample with 150,000 to 200,000 clones, around 85% of them seen once. Input material: peripheral blood. Every receptor here comes from a man aged 65 to 79 with active or convalescent COVID-19. Both conserved end residues are part of each CDR3. Some rows mark clone size as missing; the rest say once, few, many or name a class of expanded clone.

V gene,clone size,J gene,CDR3 protein
TRBV6-2/TRBV6-3,NA,TRBJ2-7,CASSYGGQASYEQYF
TRBV19,NA,TRBJ2-1,CASRGLAGGEQFF
TRBV30,NA,TRBJ1-5,CAWSVGRGDMPQHF
TRBV4-1,NA,TRBJ2-2,CASSPRTGGTGELFF
TRBV29-1,NA,TRBJ2-2,CSVGQGTGELFF
TRBV18,once,TRBJ2-5,CASSPRQGLVQETQYF
TRBV6-5,NA,TRBJ1-5,CASSWTGGVQPQHF
TRBV28,NA,TRBJ2-3,CASSSPTSGSLNTQYF
TRBV28,NA,TRBJ1-2,CASRGTGTYGYTF
TRBV19,NA,TRBJ1-1,CASSIDRWNTEAFF
TRBV24-1,NA,TRBJ2-2,CATSDPVGTGSTGELFF
TRBV4-1,NA,TRBJ2-3,CASSQAPLAGADTQYF
TRBV29-1,NA,TRBJ2-7,CSVVGDYEQYF
TRBV6-5,NA,TRBJ2-5,CASGRKETQYF
TRBV6-1,NA,TRBJ2-5,CASSEQGVVETQYF
TRBV28,NA,TRBJ2-7,CASSLGQATRGEQYF
TRBV9,few,TRBJ2-2,CASSVAPSTGPGELFF
TRBV19,NA,TRBJ2-7,CASSISRAYEQYF
TRBV6-6,once,TRBJ2-7,CASSYPGQGGMYEQYF
TRBV27,NA,TRBJ1-2,CASSFRRGGGYTF
TRBV3-1/TRBV3-2,NA,TRBJ1-2,CASSQAPQGSLASYTF
TRBV3-1/TRBV3-2,once,TRBJ1-3,CASSPGLSGNTIYF
TRBV7-2,NA,TRBJ2-1,CASSLAPGSAYNEQFF
TRBV5-1,once,TRBJ2-1,CASSSSGGTYNEQFF
TRBV19,NA,TRBJ2-3,CASKTGPHTDTQYF
TRBV12-3/TRBV12-4,NA,TRBJ2-1,CASRSSGGNEQFF
TRBV19,NA,TRBJ1-6,CASSSLSSYNSPLHF
TRBV9,NA,TRBJ2-3,CASSALSVLDTDTQYF
TRBV4-3,NA,TRBJ2-1,CASSQEIASFNEQFF
TRBV11-2,NA,TRBJ2-1,CASSLDPGGAYNEQFF
TRBV28,once,TRBJ2-3,CASSSGSLGSGDTQYF
TRBV7-2,NA,TRBJ1-1,CASSPTGGGTEAFF
TRBV5-6,once,TRBJ2-1,CASSWTGSEQFF
TRBV5-6,NA,TRBJ1-5,CASSLGRAGAQHF
TRBV30,NA,TRBJ1-4,CAWTGGRAGEKLFF
TRBV9,NA,TRBJ2-2,CASSVASSTGELFF
TRBV27,NA,TRBJ1-2,CASSLDRVSYGYTF
TRBV7-8,few,TRBJ2-5,CASSIAGQETQYF
TRBV9,once,TRBJ2-1,CASSVGGGALGNEQFF
TRBV7-8,few,TRBJ1-5,CASSQLNQPQHF
TRBV30,NA,TRBJ1-5,CAWSQLTVSNQPQHF
TRBV4-1,NA,TRBJ1-6,CASSPGEGQNNSPLHF
TRBV6-2/TRBV6-3,NA,TRBJ1-5,CASSYSGQGLPQPQHF
TRBV2,NA,TRBJ2-5,CASSRDRGQETQYF
TRBV4-3,NA,TRBJ2-1,CASSHLGLAGGPGEQFF
TRBV30,NA,TRBJ1-2,CAWSLGTGGGYGYTF
TRBV10-2,NA,TRBJ1-6,CASSDYGTGDSPLHF
TRBV6-5,NA,TRBJ1-1,CASRDDSNQNTEAFF